The entry that follows covers one TCR beta chain sequence. Antigen specificity is unknown. The data were obtained in a study of T cells after yellow fever vaccination. The overall study: SMART-Seq v4 Ultra Low Input prepared libraries from low-cell fractions. Study-level points and caveats: Sorted repertoires could include abundant contaminating clonotypes from bulk cells. Clones that expanded after primary vaccination mostly reappeared after the booster (roughly 96% CD4, 80% to 90% CD8). Researchers report a weaker secondary response that nonetheless peaked faster, day 5 versus 15.

In TCRdb, the 5' RACE reads were re-called with MiXCR into one record per CDR3 protein. Of about 360,000 distinct CDR3 sequences in the sample, more than 5.5% were seen once. The starting material was PBMCs, obtained 5 days after the yellow fever booster vaccination. This receptor was obtained from a man in his thirties or forties who received the YFV17D yellow fever vaccine.

Written as DNA, the CDR3 is TGTGCCAGCAGCTCCGCCACGGGACAGAACACCGGGGAGCTGTTTTTT. Amino acids: CASSSATGQNTGELFF. The chain has TRBV7-3 and TRBJ2-2; D may be TRBD1 (6 bases). Looked up from germline, CDR1 is SGHTA and CDR2 is FQGTGA. V lost 4 bases to trimming and J lost 1 base, with 13 bases between them. The CDR3 spans 16 residues.